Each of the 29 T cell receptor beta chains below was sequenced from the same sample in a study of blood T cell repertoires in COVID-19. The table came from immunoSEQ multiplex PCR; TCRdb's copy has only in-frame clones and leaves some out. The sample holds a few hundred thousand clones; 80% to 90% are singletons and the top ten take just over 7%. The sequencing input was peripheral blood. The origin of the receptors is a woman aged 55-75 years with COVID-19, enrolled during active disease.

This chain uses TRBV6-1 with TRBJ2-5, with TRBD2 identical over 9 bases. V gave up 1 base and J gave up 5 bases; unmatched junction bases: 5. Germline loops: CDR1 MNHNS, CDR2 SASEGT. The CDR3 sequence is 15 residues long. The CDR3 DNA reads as TGTGCCAGCAGTGAAGTAACTAGCGGGCAGGAGACCCAGTACTTC. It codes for CASSEVTSGQETQYF.

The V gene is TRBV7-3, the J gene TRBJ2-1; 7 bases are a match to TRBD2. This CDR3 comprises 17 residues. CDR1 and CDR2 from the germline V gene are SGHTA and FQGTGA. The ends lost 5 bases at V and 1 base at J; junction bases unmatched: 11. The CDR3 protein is CASSPAASGFSYNEQFF. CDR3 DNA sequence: TGTGCCAGCAGCCCTGCGGCTAGCGGTTTTTCCTACAATGAGCAGTTCTTC.

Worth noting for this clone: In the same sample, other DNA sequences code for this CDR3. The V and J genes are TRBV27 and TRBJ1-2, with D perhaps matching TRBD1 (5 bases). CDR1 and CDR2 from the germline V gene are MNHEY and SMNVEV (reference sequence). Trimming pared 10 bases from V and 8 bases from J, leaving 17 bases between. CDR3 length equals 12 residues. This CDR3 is CAIGRGEGGYTF. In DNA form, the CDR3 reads TGTGCCATCGGACGGGGGGAGGGGGGCTACACCTTC.

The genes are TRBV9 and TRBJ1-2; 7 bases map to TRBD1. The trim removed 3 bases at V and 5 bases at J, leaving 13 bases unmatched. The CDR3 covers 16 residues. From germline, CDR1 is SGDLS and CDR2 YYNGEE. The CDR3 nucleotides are TGTGCCAGCAGCGGTCACAGGGGCGGCGGGAATTATGGCTACACCTTC. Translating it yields CASSGHRGGGNYGYTF.

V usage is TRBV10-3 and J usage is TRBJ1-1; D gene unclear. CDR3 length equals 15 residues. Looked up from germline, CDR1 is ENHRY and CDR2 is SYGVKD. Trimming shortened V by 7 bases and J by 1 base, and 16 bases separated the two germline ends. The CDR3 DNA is TGTGCCATCAATTCGGAGGCCCTAAAGAACACTGAAGCTTTCTTT. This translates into CAINSEALKNTEAFF.

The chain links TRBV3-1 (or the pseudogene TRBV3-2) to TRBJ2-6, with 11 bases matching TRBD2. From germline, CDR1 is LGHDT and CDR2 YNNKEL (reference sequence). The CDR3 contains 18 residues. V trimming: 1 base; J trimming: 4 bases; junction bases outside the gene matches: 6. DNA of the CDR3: TGTGCCAGCAGCCAAGTAGTGACTAGCGGGGCCGGGGCCAACGTCCTGACTTTC. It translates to CASSQVVTSGAGANVLTF.

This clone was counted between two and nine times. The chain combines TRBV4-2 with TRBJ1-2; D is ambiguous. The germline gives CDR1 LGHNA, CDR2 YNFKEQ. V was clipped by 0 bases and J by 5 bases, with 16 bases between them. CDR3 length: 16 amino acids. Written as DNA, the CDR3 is TGTGCCAGCAGCCAAGATCCGGCGGGATCCAGATATGGCTACACCTTC. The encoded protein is CASSQDPAGSRYGYTF.

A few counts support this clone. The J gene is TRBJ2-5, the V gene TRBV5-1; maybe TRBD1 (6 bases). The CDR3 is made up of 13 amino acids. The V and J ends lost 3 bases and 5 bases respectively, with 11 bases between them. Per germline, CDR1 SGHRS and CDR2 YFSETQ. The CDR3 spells CASSSTGAETQYF. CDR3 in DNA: TGCGCCAGCAGCTCGACAGGAGCGGAGACCCAGTACTTC.

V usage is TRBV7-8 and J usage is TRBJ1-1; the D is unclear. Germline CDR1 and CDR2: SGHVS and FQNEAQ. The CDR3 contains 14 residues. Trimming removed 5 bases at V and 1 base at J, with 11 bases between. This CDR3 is CASSRDLSNTEAFF. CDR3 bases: TGTGCCAGCAGCCGAGACCTATCGAACACTGAAGCTTTCTTT.

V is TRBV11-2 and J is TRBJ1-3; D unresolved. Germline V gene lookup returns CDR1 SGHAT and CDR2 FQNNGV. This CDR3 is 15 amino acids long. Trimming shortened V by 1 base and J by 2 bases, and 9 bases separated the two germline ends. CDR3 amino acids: CASSLGGKTGNTIYF. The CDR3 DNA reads TGTGCCAGCAGCTTAGGCGGAAAGACTGGAAACACCATATATTTT.

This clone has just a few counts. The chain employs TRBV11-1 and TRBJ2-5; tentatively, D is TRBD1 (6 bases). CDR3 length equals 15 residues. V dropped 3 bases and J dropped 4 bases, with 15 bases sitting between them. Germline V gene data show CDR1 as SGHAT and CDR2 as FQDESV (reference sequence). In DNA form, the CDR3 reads TGTGCCAGCAGCTTCAATTCACAGGGTGGAGAGACCCAGTACTTC. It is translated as CASSFNSQGGETQYF.

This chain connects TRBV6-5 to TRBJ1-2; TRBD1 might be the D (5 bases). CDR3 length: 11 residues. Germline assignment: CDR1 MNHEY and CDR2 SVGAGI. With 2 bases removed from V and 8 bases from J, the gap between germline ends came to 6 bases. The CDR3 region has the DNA TGTGCCAGCAGTTACAAGGGGGGCTACACCTTC. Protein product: CASSYKGGYTF.

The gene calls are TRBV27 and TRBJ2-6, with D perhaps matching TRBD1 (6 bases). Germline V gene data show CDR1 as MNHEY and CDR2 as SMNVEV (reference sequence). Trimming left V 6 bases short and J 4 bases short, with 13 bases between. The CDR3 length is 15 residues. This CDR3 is CASRTRGSGANVLTF. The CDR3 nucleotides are TGTGCCAGCAGAACCAGGGGATCCGGGGCCAACGTCCTGACTTTC.

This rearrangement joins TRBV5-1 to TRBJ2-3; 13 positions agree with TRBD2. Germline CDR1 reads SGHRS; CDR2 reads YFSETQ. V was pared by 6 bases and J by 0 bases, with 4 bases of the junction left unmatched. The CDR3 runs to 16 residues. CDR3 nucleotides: TGCGCCAGCACTGCGGGACTAGCGGGGAGCACAGATACGCAGTATTTT. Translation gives CASTAGLAGSTDTQYF.

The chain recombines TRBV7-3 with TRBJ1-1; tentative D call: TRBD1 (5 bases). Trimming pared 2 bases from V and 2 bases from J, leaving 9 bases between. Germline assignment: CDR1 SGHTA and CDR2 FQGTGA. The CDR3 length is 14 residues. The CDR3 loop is CASSLQGSNTEAFF. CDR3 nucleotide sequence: TGTGCCAGCAGCTTACAGGGTTCAAACACTGAAGCTTTCTTT.

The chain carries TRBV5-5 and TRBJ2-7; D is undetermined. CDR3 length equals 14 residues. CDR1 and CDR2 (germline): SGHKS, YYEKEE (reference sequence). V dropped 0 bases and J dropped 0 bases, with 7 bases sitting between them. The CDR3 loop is CASSLGADSYEQYF. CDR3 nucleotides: TGTGCCAGCAGCTTGGGGGCAGACTCCTACGAGCAGTACTTC.

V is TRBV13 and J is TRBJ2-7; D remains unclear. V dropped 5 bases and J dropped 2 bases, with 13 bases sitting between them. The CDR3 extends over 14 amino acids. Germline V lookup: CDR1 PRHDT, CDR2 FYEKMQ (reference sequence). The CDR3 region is CASSPRTKPYEQYF. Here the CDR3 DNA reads TGTGCCAGCAGCCCTCGCACTAAGCCCTACGAGCAGTACTTC.

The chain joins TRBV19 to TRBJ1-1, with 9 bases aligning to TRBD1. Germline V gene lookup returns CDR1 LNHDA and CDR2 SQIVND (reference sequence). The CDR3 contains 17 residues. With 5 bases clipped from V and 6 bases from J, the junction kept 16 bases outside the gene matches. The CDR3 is CASSPGQGNWWESEAFF. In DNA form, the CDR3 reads TGTGCCAGTAGTCCGGGACAGGGAAATTGGTGGGAGTCTGAAGCTTTCTTT. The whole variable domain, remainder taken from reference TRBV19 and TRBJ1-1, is DGGITQSPKYLFRKEGQNVTLSCEQNLNHDAMYWYRQDPGQGLRLIYYSQIVNDFQKGDIAEGYSVSREKKESFPLTVTSAQKNPTAFYLCASSPGQGNWWESEAFFGQGTRLTVV.

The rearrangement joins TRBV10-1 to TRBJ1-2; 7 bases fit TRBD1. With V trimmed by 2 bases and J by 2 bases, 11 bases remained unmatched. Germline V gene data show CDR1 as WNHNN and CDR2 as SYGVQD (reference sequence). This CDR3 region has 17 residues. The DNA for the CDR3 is TGCGCCAGCAGTGAGGCCCAGAACAGGGGAAGAAACTATGGCTACACCTTC. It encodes CASSEAQNRGRNYGYTF.

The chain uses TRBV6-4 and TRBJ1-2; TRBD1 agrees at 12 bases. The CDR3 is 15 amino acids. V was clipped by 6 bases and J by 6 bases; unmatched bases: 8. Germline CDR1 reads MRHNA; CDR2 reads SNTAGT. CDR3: CASRGQGAVRDGYTF. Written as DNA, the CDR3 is TGTGCCAGCAGGGGACAGGGGGCTGTTCGAGATGGCTACACCTTC.

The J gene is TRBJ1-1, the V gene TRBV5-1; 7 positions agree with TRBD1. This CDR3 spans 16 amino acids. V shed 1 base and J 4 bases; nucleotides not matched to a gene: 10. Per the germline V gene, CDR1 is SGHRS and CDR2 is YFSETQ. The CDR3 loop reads CASSLMGRGQSTEAFF. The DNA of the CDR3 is TGCGCCAGCAGCTTGATGGGACGGGGACAGAGCACTGAAGCTTTCTTT.

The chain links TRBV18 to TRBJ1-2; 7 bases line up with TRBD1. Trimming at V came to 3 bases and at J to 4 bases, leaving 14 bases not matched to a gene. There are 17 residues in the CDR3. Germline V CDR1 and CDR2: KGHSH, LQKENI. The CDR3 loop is CASSPFDLQTGIYGYTF. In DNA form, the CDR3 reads TGTGCCAGCTCACCGTTTGACCTTCAGACAGGGATCTATGGCTACACCTTC.

CDR3 protein: CASSQGRVSSYEQYF. The CDR3 DNA reads as TGTGCCAGCAGCCAAGGTCGCGTGAGCTCCTACGAGCAGTACTTC. The rearrangement joins TRBV3-1 (or the pseudogene TRBV3-2) to TRBJ2-7; D unresolved. Germline V gene lookup returns CDR1 LGHDT and CDR2 YNNKEL (reference sequence). Trimming shortened V by 1 base and J by 0 bases, and 10 bases separated the two germline ends. The CDR3 length is 15 residues.

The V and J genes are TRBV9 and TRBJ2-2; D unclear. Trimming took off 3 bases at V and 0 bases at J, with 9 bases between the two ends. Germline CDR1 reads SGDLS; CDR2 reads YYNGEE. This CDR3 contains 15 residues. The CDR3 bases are TGTGCCAGCAGCGGGTCAACAGCGAACACCGGGGAGCTGTTTTTT. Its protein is CASSGSTANTGELFF.

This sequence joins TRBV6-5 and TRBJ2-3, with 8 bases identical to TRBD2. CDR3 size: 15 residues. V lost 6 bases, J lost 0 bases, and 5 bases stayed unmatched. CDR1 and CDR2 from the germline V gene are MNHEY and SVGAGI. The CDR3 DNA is TGTGCCAGCAGCCAGCGGGGGTCAAGCACAGATACGCAGTATTTT. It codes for CASSQRGSSTDTQYF.

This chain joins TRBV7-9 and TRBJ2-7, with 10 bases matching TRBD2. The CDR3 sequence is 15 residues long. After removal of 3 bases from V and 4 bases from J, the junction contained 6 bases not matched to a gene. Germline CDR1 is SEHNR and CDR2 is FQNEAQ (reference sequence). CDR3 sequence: CASSLLAGVVYEQYF. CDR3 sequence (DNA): TGTGCCAGCAGCTTGCTAGCGGGGGTTGTGTACGAGCAGTACTTC.

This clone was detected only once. The CDR3 here is CATSRALQGRETQYF. CDR3 coding DNA: TGTGCCACCAGCAGGGCCTTACAGGGAAGAGAGACCCAGTACTTC. The genes are TRBV24-1 and TRBJ2-5; D might be TRBD1 (6 bases). Trimming stripped 7 bases from V and 4 bases from J, with 18 bases between. The CDR3 length is 15 residues. Germline assignment: CDR1 KGHDR and CDR2 SFDVKD.

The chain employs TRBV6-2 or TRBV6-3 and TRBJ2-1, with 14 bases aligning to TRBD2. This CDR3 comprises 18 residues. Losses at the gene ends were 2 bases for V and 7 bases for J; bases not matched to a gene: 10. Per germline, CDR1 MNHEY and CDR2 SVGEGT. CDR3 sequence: CASSYPTSGGGSRNEQFF. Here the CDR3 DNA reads TGTGCCAGCAGTTACCCGACTAGCGGGGGGGGCTCTCGGAATGAGCAGTTCTTC.

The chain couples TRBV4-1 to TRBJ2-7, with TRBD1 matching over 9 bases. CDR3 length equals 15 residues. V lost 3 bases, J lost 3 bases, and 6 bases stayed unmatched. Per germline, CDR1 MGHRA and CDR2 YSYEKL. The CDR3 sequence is CASSHGTGLLYEQYF. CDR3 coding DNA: TGCGCCAGCAGCCATGGGACAGGGCTTCTCTACGAGCAGTACTTC.